These T cell receptor beta chains were read from a single sample in a study of blood T cell repertoires in COVID-19. Libraries were prepared by immunoSEQ multiplex PCR; TCRdb keeps only in-frame clonotypes and omits some of them. The data contain 90,000 to 100,000 clones, around nine tenths of them singletons. The sequenced material came from peripheral blood. The receptor source for this set is a woman in her sixties or seventies with COVID-19, enrolled during active disease. Each CDR3 is given without its conserved first and last residue.

TRBV29-1	SVVTPGTDTQY
TRBV7-9	ASSSGQFHEKLF
TRBV4-2	ASSRGGANGYGYT
TRBV5-3	ARSRTGYPYEQY
TRBV18	ASSPPLAGGPYTQY
TRBV5-1	ASSLRGGDTDTQY
TRBV7-2	ASSPGQIQSYT
TRBV5-1	ASSWGTGGPYEQY
TRBV7-8	ASSGRQGLSYGYT
TRBV19	ASHERDYQPQH
TRBV27	ASSYSSYNEQF
TRBV10-2	ASIGEGVAYNEQF
TRBV30	AWSAPRTGADSPLH
TRBV7-2	ASSPGTGSGYEQY
TRBV24-1	ATSERGREPYGYT
TRBV28	ASRVNKNYGYT
TRBV6-5	ASSYQGGYT
TRBV19	ASSIGTASNQPQH
TRBV5-1	ASSFFGEDEQF
TRBV6-5	ASTVNYGYT
TRBV3-1/TRBV3-2	ASSPFGDRGLPPGANVLT
TRBV3-1/TRBV3-2	ASSQAARRNTIY
TRBV7-9	ASSLSGGGSNEKLF
TRBV5-1	ASSLGARGNEKLF